Listed here is a single T cell receptor (beta chain). Only in-frame clones appear in the TCRdb table, and some are missing; sequencing was by immunoSEQ multiplex PCR. The profile shows about 150,000 clones, under 95% of them singletons. The data were taken from a study of blood T cell repertoires in COVID-19. Deletions cut 3 bases from V and 0 bases from J, with 15 bases between. CDR1 is MDHEN, CDR2 SYDVKM, per germline. This CDR3 comprises 18 residues. The chain couples TRBV28 to TRBJ1-6; D possibly corresponds to TRBD1 (5 bases). The sequenced material came from peripheral blood. The TCR comes from a man in his forties or fifties with acute or convalescent COVID-19. The CDR3 loop reads CASSLPDSMSSYNSPLHF. The CDR3 DNA reads TGTGCCAGCAGTTTGCCCGACAGTATGAGCTCCTATAATTCACCCCTCCACTTT.